Listed below are T cell receptor beta chains from one sample, sequenced in a study of cytomegalovirus exposure and HLA in healthy donors. Assay used: immunoSEQ multiplex PCR; TCRdb lists only in-frame clones, some missing. The sample carries roughly 180,000 clones, under 9.5% recorded once. Sequenced material: PBMCs. These receptors came from a woman between 25 and 40 years old in good health and CMV-seropositive. Both conserved end residues are part of each CDR3. The D gene is left open where the match is weak. Expanded clones are given a class, and other clones once, few, many or no size at all.

V gene: TRBV6-6; clone size: -; D gene: -; J gene: TRBJ2-1; CDR3 DNA: TGTGCCTCCCGCGTCGGGTGGAATGAGCAGTTCTTC; CDR3 protein: CASRVGWNEQFF
V gene: TRBV2; clone size: -; D gene: -; J gene: TRBJ2-7; CDR3 DNA: TGTGCCAGCAGTGAAGTTGGCCGCCAGGACGAGCAGTACTTC; CDR3 protein: CASSEVGRQDEQYF
V gene: TRBV6-4; clone size: -; D gene: -; J gene: TRBJ2-7; CDR3 DNA: TGTGCCAGCAGTGACTGGGAGGCCGGCGAGCAGTACTTC; CDR3 protein: CASSDWEAGEQYF
V gene: TRBV29-1; clone size: few; D gene: TRBD1; J gene: TRBJ1-1; CDR3 DNA: TGCAGCGGTCAGGACAGGATGAACACTGAAGCTTTCTTT; CDR3 protein: CSGQDRMNTEAFF
V gene: TRBV2; clone size: few; D gene: TRBD1; J gene: TRBJ2-3; CDR3 DNA: TGTGCCAGCAGGCTGACAGGGGTCGCAGATACGCAGTATTTT; CDR3 protein: CASRLTGVADTQYF
V gene: TRBV2; clone size: few; D gene: -; J gene: TRBJ2-1; CDR3 DNA: TGTGCCAGCAGAGTCGGGAGCGCCTACAATGAGCAGTTCTTC; CDR3 protein: CASRVGSAYNEQFF
V gene: TRBV6-1; clone size: few; D gene: -; J gene: TRBJ1-1; CDR3 DNA: TGTGCCAGCAGTGAAATTGGGCAGGGGTGGGCTGAAGCTTTCTTT; CDR3 protein: CASSEIGQGWAEAFF
V gene: TRBV5-1; clone size: -; D gene: TRBD1; J gene: TRBJ1-5; CDR3 DNA: TGCGCCAGCAGCTTGCAGGGACAGGGGAATCAGCCCCAGCATTTT; CDR3 protein: CASSLQGQGNQPQHF
V gene: TRBV6-1; clone size: few; D gene: -; J gene: TRBJ1-6; CDR3 DNA: TGTGCCAGCAGTGAAGGAAGCGTTCTCCTCCACTTT; CDR3 protein: CASSEGSVLLHF
V gene: TRBV5-1; clone size: few; D gene: -; J gene: TRBJ1-5; CDR3 DNA: TGCGCCAGCAGCTTGGACAGGGACGGTCAGCCCCAGCATTTT; CDR3 protein: CASSLDRDGQPQHF
V gene: TRBV13; clone size: few; D gene: -; J gene: TRBJ1-4; CDR3 DNA: TGTGCCAGCAGCTCATGGACAGAGGCTAATGAAAAACTGTTTTTT; CDR3 protein: CASSSWTEANEKLFF
V gene: TRBV9; clone size: -; D gene: TRBD1; J gene: TRBJ1-1; CDR3 DNA: TGTGCCAGCAGCCCCCTGGGACAGGGAGTAGGAACCGCTGAAGCTTTCTTT; CDR3 protein: CASSPLGQGVGTAEAFF
V gene: TRBV10-1; clone size: few; D gene: TRBD1; J gene: TRBJ2-1; CDR3 DNA: TGCGCCAGCAGAAGACAGGGGGATAGGTACAATGAGCAGTTCTTC; CDR3 protein: CASRRQGDRYNEQFF
V gene: TRBV19; clone size: few; D gene: TRBD1; J gene: TRBJ1-5; CDR3 DNA: TGTGCCAGTAGCGCCGACAGGGTAACCCTTTATAGCAATCAGCCCCAGCATTTT; CDR3 protein: CASSADRVTLYSNQPQHF
V gene: TRBV7-3; clone size: -; D gene: TRBD2; J gene: TRBJ2-1; CDR3 DNA: TGTGCCAGCAGCTTACAAGCGGGAGCGATAAATGAGCAGTTCTTC; CDR3 protein: CASSLQAGAINEQFF
V gene: TRBV27; clone size: few; D gene: -; J gene: TRBJ2-2; CDR3 DNA: TGTGCCAGCAGTTTAATGGCAGGAGGTTACACCGGGGAGCTGTTTTTT; CDR3 protein: CASSLMAGGYTGELFF
V gene: TRBV2; clone size: few; D gene: TRBD2; J gene: TRBJ2-7; CDR3 DNA: TGTGCCAGCGGCCTAGCGGGCTACGAGCAGTACTTC; CDR3 protein: CASGLAGYEQYF
V gene: TRBV13; clone size: few; D gene: -; J gene: TRBJ2-3; CDR3 DNA: TGTGCCAGCAGCTTGAGACACGGGACTCCAGATACGCAGTATTTT; CDR3 protein: CASSLRHGTPDTQYF
V gene: TRBV4-1; clone size: few; D gene: TRBD1; J gene: TRBJ1-5; CDR3 DNA: TGCGCCAGCAGCAGGACAGGGGCGAGCAATCAGCCCCAGCATTTT; CDR3 protein: CASSRTGASNQPQHF
V gene: TRBV6-5; clone size: few; D gene: -; J gene: TRBJ2-7; CDR3 DNA: TGTGCCAGCAGCCAGGGTCACGAGCAGTACTTC; CDR3 protein: CASSQGHEQYF
V gene: TRBV5-1; clone size: -; D gene: TRBD1; J gene: TRBJ1-5; CDR3 DNA: TGCGCCAGCAGCTTACAGGGGGGCAATCAGCCCCAGCATTTT; CDR3 protein: CASSLQGGNQPQHF
V gene: TRBV7-2; clone size: -; D gene: -; J gene: TRBJ1-1; CDR3 DNA: TGTGCCACCCCTGAGGGCCGTGGATTGATGAACACTGAAGCTTTCTTT; CDR3 protein: CATPEGRGLMNTEAFF
V gene: TRBV27; clone size: -; D gene: -; J gene: TRBJ2-7; CDR3 DNA: TGTGCCAGCAGTTTAAAGCGGCCTTCCCTATGGTCCTACGAGCAGTACTTC; CDR3 protein: CASSLKRPSLWSYEQYF
V gene: TRBV6-6; clone size: few; D gene: TRBD1; J gene: TRBJ2-7; CDR3 DNA: TGTGCCAGCAGACAGGGACAGGGGCGATACGAGCAGTACTTC; CDR3 protein: CASRQGQGRYEQYF
V gene: TRBV11-3; clone size: -; D gene: -; J gene: TRBJ2-7; CDR3 DNA: TGTGCCAGCAGCTTAGACCTGGACAGCTCCTACGAGCAGTACTTC; CDR3 protein: CASSLDLDSSYEQYF
V gene: TRBV5-1; clone size: few; D gene: TRBD1; J gene: TRBJ1-3; CDR3 DNA: TGCGCCAGCAGCCTATCGGGACAGAATGGAAACACCATATATTTT; CDR3 protein: CASSLSGQNGNTIYF
V gene: TRBV2; clone size: -; D gene: TRBD1; J gene: TRBJ2-2; CDR3 DNA: TGTGCCAGCAGGGTACAGGGGGCATTGAGCGGGGAGCTGTTTTTT; CDR3 protein: CASRVQGALSGELFF
V gene: TRBV2; clone size: -; D gene: -; J gene: TRBJ2-6; CDR3 DNA: TGTGCCAGCAGGAAAGAGCCCTCTGGGGCCAACGTCCTGACTTTC; CDR3 protein: CASRKEPSGANVLTF
V gene: TRBV5-6; clone size: few; D gene: TRBD1; J gene: TRBJ2-1; CDR3 DNA: TGTGCCAGCAGCTATGACAGGGCTAATGAGCAGTTCTTC; CDR3 protein: CASSYDRANEQFF
V gene: TRBV5-1; clone size: -; D gene: -; J gene: TRBJ2-6; CDR3 DNA: TGCGCCAGCAGCTTGGAAGTGATCGGCTCTGGGGCCAACGTCCTGACTTTC; CDR3 protein: CASSLEVIGSGANVLTF
V gene: TRBV18; clone size: many; D gene: -; J gene: TRBJ1-2; CDR3 DNA: TGTGCCAGCTCACCGCTGAAGTCAGAGGATGGCTACACCTTC; CDR3 protein: CASSPLKSEDGYTF
V gene: TRBV7-8; clone size: -; D gene: TRBD1; J gene: TRBJ2-7; CDR3 DNA: TGTGCCAGCAGCGGGGGACAGGGGGCCAACTACGAGCAGTACTTC; CDR3 protein: CASSGGQGANYEQYF
V gene: TRBV10-3; clone size: -; D gene: -; J gene: TRBJ2-7; CDR3 DNA: TGTGCCATCAGTGATTCAGGGGACGAGCAGTACTTC; CDR3 protein: CAISDSGDEQYF
V gene: TRBV2; clone size: -; D gene: TRBD1; J gene: TRBJ2-3; CDR3 DNA: TGTGCCAGCGGGGGGACAGGGGGCCCAGATACGCAGTATTTT; CDR3 protein: CASGGTGGPDTQYF
V gene: TRBV6-1; clone size: -; D gene: TRBD2; J gene: TRBJ2-3; CDR3 DNA: TGTGCCAGCAGTGACCCCGGGACTAGCGGGAGAGGGAAGGCGACAGATACGCAGTATTTT; CDR3 protein: CASSDPGTSGRGKATDTQYF
V gene: TRBV10-3; clone size: few; D gene: -; J gene: TRBJ2-1; CDR3 DNA: TGTGCCATCAGTGAACAGAATTACAATGAGCAGTTCTTC; CDR3 protein: CAISEQNYNEQFF
V gene: TRBV5-4; clone size: few; D gene: -; J gene: TRBJ1-1; CDR3 DNA: TGTGCCAGCAGTACTGGCGTAGCGGGCCTAGGGAACACTGAAGCTTTCTTT; CDR3 protein: CASSTGVAGLGNTEAFF
V gene: TRBV9; clone size: -; D gene: -; J gene: TRBJ2-6; CDR3 DNA: TGTGCCAGCAGCAAAGTGGGCGGGCAGGTAGGAGCTGGGGCCAACGTCCTGACTTTC; CDR3 protein: CASSKVGGQVGAGANVLTF
V gene: TRBV11-2; clone size: -; D gene: TRBD1; J gene: TRBJ2-7; CDR3 DNA: TGTGCCAGCAGCGAAACAGGGGGAAGTAGCACCTACGAGCAGTACTTC; CDR3 protein: CASSETGGSSTYEQYF
V gene: TRBV5-4; clone size: few; D gene: -; J gene: TRBJ2-7; CDR3 DNA: TGTGCCAGCAGCTTGGCGGCCCGGGTTAGCTACGAGCAGTACTTC; CDR3 protein: CASSLAARVSYEQYF
V gene: TRBV20-1; clone size: few; D gene: -; J gene: TRBJ2-5; CDR3 DNA: TGCAGTGCGACTAGAACGGAGACCCAGTACTTC; CDR3 protein: CSATRTETQYF
V gene: TRBV5-4; clone size: -; D gene: TRBD2; J gene: TRBJ2-2; CDR3 DNA: TGTGCCAGCAGCCCCGAACTAGCGGGAGAGAACACCGGGGAGCTGTTTTTT; CDR3 protein: CASSPELAGENTGELFF
V gene: TRBV2; clone size: few; D gene: -; J gene: TRBJ2-1; CDR3 DNA: TGTGCCAGACACCCTTCGGGATCCAATGAGCAGTTCTTC; CDR3 protein: CARHPSGSNEQFF
V gene: TRBV11-2; clone size: -; D gene: -; J gene: TRBJ2-3; CDR3 DNA: TGTGCCAGCAGCAACCTACAACAGGGAGGGACAGATACGCAGTATTTT; CDR3 protein: CASSNLQQGGTDTQYF
V gene: TRBV12-5; clone size: -; D gene: -; J gene: TRBJ2-2; CDR3 DNA: TGTGCTAGTGGTTTACAAGGGAGGCTCATTTCCACCGGGGAGCTGTTTTTT; CDR3 protein: CASGLQGRLISTGELFF
V gene: TRBV5-1; clone size: few; D gene: TRBD2; J gene: TRBJ2-1; CDR3 DNA: TGCGCCAGCAGCCGGGGACACACTAGCGGGAGGATGGGAAATGAGCAGTTCTTC; CDR3 protein: CASSRGHTSGRMGNEQFF
V gene: TRBV5-4; clone size: few; D gene: TRBD1; J gene: TRBJ2-3; CDR3 DNA: TGTGCCAGCAGTTTGGGAGGGACAGGGGCCACAGATACGCAGTATTTT; CDR3 protein: CASSLGGTGATDTQYF
V gene: TRBV19; clone size: few; D gene: TRBD2; J gene: TRBJ2-1; CDR3 DNA: TGTGCCAGCAGACGTGGACTAGCGGGGGAACGGGAGCAGTTCTTC; CDR3 protein: CASRRGLAGEREQFF
V gene: TRBV4-1; clone size: -; D gene: TRBD2; J gene: TRBJ2-3; CDR3 DNA: TGCGCCAGCAGCCAAGAAATGGGACTAGCGGGAGATGCAGATACGCAGTATTTT; CDR3 protein: CASSQEMGLAGDADTQYF
V gene: TRBV2; clone size: -; D gene: TRBD2; J gene: TRBJ2-5; CDR3 DNA: TGTGCCAGCAGTGGGACTAGCGGGAGACAAGAGACCCAGTACTTC; CDR3 protein: CASSGTSGRQETQYF
V gene: TRBV9; clone size: few; D gene: TRBD1; J gene: TRBJ1-1; CDR3 DNA: TGTGCCAGCAGAGACCCTGGGAGACAGGGGGGGATCACTGAAGCTTTCTTT; CDR3 protein: CASRDPGRQGGITEAFF
V gene: TRBV30; clone size: few; D gene: TRBD1; J gene: TRBJ1-5; CDR3 DNA: TGTGCCTGGAGTTCACAGGGGGGCAATCAGCCCCAGCATTTT; CDR3 protein: CAWSSQGGNQPQHF
V gene: TRBV13; clone size: few; D gene: TRBD2; J gene: TRBJ2-5; CDR3 DNA: TGTGCCAGCAGCTTAGGTCTAGCGGGACCTAACCAAGAGACCCAGTACTTC; CDR3 protein: CASSLGLAGPNQETQYF
V gene: TRBV7-2; clone size: -; D gene: TRBD2; J gene: TRBJ2-2; CDR3 DNA: TGTGCCAGCAGCTTAAGGCCACTAGCGGGAGTTGGGGGCGGGGAGCTGTTTTTT; CDR3 protein: CASSLRPLAGVGGGELFF
V gene: TRBV29-1; clone size: -; D gene: TRBD1; J gene: TRBJ2-5; CDR3 DNA: TGCAGCGTTGACGTTACAGGGGGAGAGACCCAGTACTTC; CDR3 protein: CSVDVTGGETQYF